This is a list of T cell receptor beta chains from one sample in a study of cytomegalovirus exposure and HLA in healthy donors. Assay: immunoSEQ multiplex PCR; the TCRdb copy retains only in-frame clones and omits some. This sample has approximately 260,000 clones; approximately 83% occur once, and the top ten carry over 0.95%. The sample consisted of PBMCs. These receptors all come from a young woman in good health and CMV-seropositive. CDR3s include the opening cysteine and the closing phenylalanine or tryptophan. Size is omitted from some rows. Given values are once, few, many or a class for expanded clones.

v_gene: TRBV30
abundance: -
j_gene: TRBJ1-4
CDR3aa: CAWSDTGSTNEKLFF

v_gene: TRBV19
abundance: -
j_gene: TRBJ2-7
CDR3aa: CASSIGQGFEQYF

v_gene: TRBV6-1
abundance: -
j_gene: TRBJ2-7
CDR3aa: CASSEAPLGYEQYF

v_gene: TRBV28
abundance: -
j_gene: TRBJ1-2
CDR3aa: CASRLGRLYGYTF

v_gene: TRBV11-2
abundance: -
j_gene: TRBJ2-7
CDR3aa: CASSLVGLAGGLTEQYF

v_gene: TRBV2
abundance: -
j_gene: TRBJ1-4
CDR3aa: CASSPNLWTGEYEKLFF

v_gene: TRBV19
abundance: -
j_gene: TRBJ2-1
CDR3aa: CASSIGGGMGEQFF

v_gene: TRBV19
abundance: few
j_gene: TRBJ2-1
CDR3aa: CASSKEGLAKEQFF

v_gene: TRBV27
abundance: -
j_gene: TRBJ2-3
CDR3aa: CASSSLTSGHTDTQYF

v_gene: TRBV27
abundance: -
j_gene: TRBJ1-1
CDR3aa: CASSLTGQNTEAFF

v_gene: TRBV27
abundance: -
j_gene: TRBJ2-2
CDR3aa: CASSLWSGSGELFF

v_gene: TRBV4-1
abundance: -
j_gene: TRBJ1-5
CDR3aa: CASSQSRGNQPQHF

v_gene: TRBV18
abundance: -
j_gene: TRBJ2-2
CDR3aa: CASSLDSVRLAGELFF

v_gene: TRBV6-5
abundance: -
j_gene: TRBJ2-1
CDR3aa: CASSYGTPYNEQFF

v_gene: TRBV28
abundance: -
j_gene: TRBJ1-5
CDR3aa: CASSLGGTGGYQPQHF

v_gene: TRBV25-1
abundance: -
j_gene: TRBJ1-4
CDR3aa: CASSGGGQHGEKLFF

v_gene: TRBV27
abundance: -
j_gene: TRBJ1-5
CDR3aa: CASSPYQPQHF

v_gene: TRBV2
abundance: -
j_gene: TRBJ2-1
CDR3aa: CASFRTSGSIEQFF

v_gene: TRBV4-2
abundance: -
j_gene: TRBJ1-2
CDR3aa: CASIGGRDGYTF

v_gene: TRBV5-1
abundance: -
j_gene: TRBJ1-3
CDR3aa: CASSPQGSGNTIYF

v_gene: TRBV6-1
abundance: -
j_gene: TRBJ1-5
CDR3aa: CASFWTGSNQPQHF

v_gene: TRBV28
abundance: -
j_gene: TRBJ2-5
CDR3aa: CASTAIAGGGRETQYF

v_gene: TRBV5-1
abundance: -
j_gene: TRBJ1-5
CDR3aa: CASRPGQGDQPQHF

v_gene: TRBV28
abundance: -
j_gene: TRBJ2-5
CDR3aa: CASSYNRVGETQYF

v_gene: TRBV4-2
abundance: few
j_gene: TRBJ2-6
CDR3aa: CASSVARGSGANVLTF

v_gene: TRBV19
abundance: -
j_gene: TRBJ2-7
CDR3aa: CASSIRDPGQGAYEQYF

v_gene: TRBV29-1
abundance: -
j_gene: TRBJ2-5
CDR3aa: CSVRDGGETQYF

v_gene: TRBV6-1
abundance: -
j_gene: TRBJ1-2
CDR3aa: CASSEAVYGYTF

v_gene: TRBV7-7
abundance: -
j_gene: TRBJ2-7
CDR3aa: CASSPKAGTGVHEQYF